This T cell receptor (beta chain) was recorded in a study of early T cells in non-severe SARS-CoV-2 infection. TCRdb reprocessed the 5' RACE reads with MiXCR, giving one entry per CDR3 protein. The sample lists 65,000 to 85,000 distinct CDR3 sequences, roughly 13% occurring once. This clonotype showed up many times. CDR1 is KGHSH, CDR2 LQKENI, per germline. The CDR3 length is 13 residues. The V end was cut by 5 bases, the J end by 11 bases, with 18 bases between. The sample consisted of whole blood. The gene calls are TRBV18 and TRBJ1-1; D remains ambiguous. The sequence derives from an adult who was a healthcare worker with PCR-confirmed SARS-CoV-2 infection or an uninfected control (not recorded which). This CDR3 reads CASSSDKSERAFF. The DNA for the CDR3 is TGTGCCAGCTCATCAGACAAGAGTGAGCGGGCTTTCTTT.